This T cell receptor (beta chain) was observed in a study of T-cell memory formation after mild COVID-19. A single record per CDR3 protein comes from TCRdb applying MiXCR to the 5' RACE reads. The sample lists 450,000 or so distinct CDR3 sequences; around 27% were seen once. The CDR3 contains 15 residues. In germline, CDR1 is DFQATT, CDR2 SNEGSKA (reference sequence). V was clipped by 5 bases and J by 6 bases; unmatched bases: 7. Whole-study results and caveats: Contracting CD4+ clones sat mainly in CM and EM; CD8+ in EMRA.

This clonotype has only a few counts. The antigen is unknown. What was sequenced was PBMCs or a T cell subset sorted from them (not recorded which). The V call is TRBV20-1, the J call TRBJ2-3; 14 nucleotides align to TRBD2. The TCR originated in an adult woman who had mild COVID-19 (a few samples of this study predate the infection). Cell type and time point are not known. DNA of the CDR3: TGCAGTGCTGAGGGGACTAGCGGGAGAAGGGATACGCAGTATTTT. The encoded protein is CSAEGTSGRRDTQYF.